The 11 T cell receptor beta chains below come from one sample, sequenced in a study of blood T cell repertoires in COVID-19. Assay: immunoSEQ multiplex PCR; the TCRdb copy retains only in-frame clones and omits some. The sample yields around 310,000 clones, 89% seen once. The sequenced sample was peripheral blood. These receptors were collected from a woman in her sixties or seventies with acute or convalescent COVID-19.

This chain links TRBV27 with TRBJ2-7, with 9 bases identical to TRBD1. The trim removed 3 bases at V and 2 bases at J, leaving 8 bases unmatched. The CDR3 has 16 residues. Germline lookup yields CDR1 MNHEY and CDR2 SMNVEV (reference sequence). DNA for the CDR3: TGTGCCAGCAGTTTTTTGGGACAGGGAAAGCCCTACGAGCAGTACTTC. Translation gives CASSFLGQGKPYEQYF.

The rearrangement links TRBV7-9 to TRBJ1-3; D is unresolved. This CDR3 is 15 amino acids long. Trimming removed 1 base at V and 0 bases at J, with 7 bases between. The germline V gene encodes CDR1 SEHNR and CDR2 FQNEAQ (reference sequence). The CDR3 reads CASSLEILSGNTIYF. In DNA, the CDR3 is TGTGCCAGCAGCTTAGAAATCCTCTCTGGAAACACCATATATTTT.

The CDR3 DNA reads as TGTGCCAGCAGCTTTGATAGCGGGGGGGCGCTCAGCAATGAGCAGTTCTTC. Protein sequence: CASSFDSGGALSNEQFF. The chain employs TRBV5-4 and TRBJ2-1; TRBD2 agrees at 11 bases. The germline V gene encodes CDR1 SGHNT and CDR2 YYREEE (reference sequence). This CDR3 is built from 17 residues. J was trimmed by 6 bases and V by 2 bases; bases with no gene match: 10.

V gene TRBV19 combines with J gene TRBJ1-3, with D possibly matching TRBD1 (5 bases). V was cut by 3 bases and J by 0 bases, with 12 bases left in between. This CDR3 contains 16 residues. CDR1 and CDR2 (germline): LNHDA, SQIVND (reference sequence). This chain's CDR3 is CASSINRLSSGNTIYF. For the CDR3, the DNA is TGTGCCAGTAGTATTAACAGGCTGAGCTCTGGAAACACCATATATTTT.

This sequence joins TRBV27 and TRBJ2-2, with 7 bases identical to TRBD2. The CDR3 consists of 15 residues. Trimming removed 5 bases from V and 3 bases from J; junction bases left unmatched: 6. Germline V CDR1 and CDR2: MNHEY, SMNVEV (reference sequence). Here the CDR3 DNA reads TGTGCCAGCAGTGCGGGCGGGAGCTACACCGGGGAGCTGTTTTTT. The encoded protein is CASSAGGSYTGELFF.

This clone came up once. This chain joins TRBV4-3 and TRBJ1-2; D unclear. Germline V gene sequence: CDR1 LGHNA, CDR2 YSLEER. The CDR3 loop spans 14 amino acids. Trimming pared 3 bases from V and 11 bases from J, leaving 19 bases between. The CDR3 reads CASSQETGRPGYTF. CDR3 nucleotide sequence: TGCGCCAGCAGCCAGGAGACGGGCCGGCCGGGATACACCTTC.

The chain carries TRBV12-3 or TRBV12-4 and TRBJ1-1, with 8 bases fitting TRBD1. Trimming cost V 6 bases and J 11 bases; bases outside gene matches: 5. CDR3 size: 11 residues. This CDR3 is CASSPTGEAFF. CDR3 in DNA: TGTGCCAGCAGCCCGACAGGGGAGGCTTTCTTT.

The chain recombines TRBV29-1 with TRBJ2-7; 13 positions match TRBD2. Germline V CDR1 and CDR2: SQVTM, ANQGSEA. This CDR3 comprises 14 residues. V shed 6 bases and J 2 bases; nucleotides not matched to a gene: 4. The CDR3 bases are TGCAGCGTCGGAGGACTAGCGGGAGCCTACGAGCAGTACTTC. It specifies CSVGGLAGAYEQYF.

This clone occurred once. This chain joins TRBV18 and TRBJ1-2; 7 positions match TRBD1. This CDR3 comprises 16 residues. Per germline, CDR1 KGHSH and CDR2 LQKENI. With 3 bases clipped from V and 3 bases from J, the junction kept 10 bases outside the gene matches. CDR3 DNA sequence: TGTGCCAGCTCACCCGACAGGGCGCCAGGGGACTATGGCTACACCTTC. This translates into CASSPDRAPGDYGYTF.

This chain links TRBV4-1 with TRBJ2-1; 9 bases map to TRBD2. V shed 0 bases, J shed 7 bases, and the junction held 19 bases outside the gene matches. Looked up from germline, CDR1 is MGHRA and CDR2 is YSYEKL. The CDR3 has 20 amino acids. CDR3 amino acids: CASSQERATSGPKGGNEQFF. In nucleotides, the CDR3 is TGCGCCAGCAGCCAAGAGAGGGCGACTAGCGGACCGAAGGGTGGGAATGAGCAGTTCTTC.

V is TRBV28 and J is TRBJ2-1, with a weak D call TRBD1 (6 bases). The CDR3 extends over 14 amino acids. Trimming pared 7 bases from V and 10 bases from J, leaving 20 bases between. The germline gives CDR1 MDHEN, CDR2 SYDVKM. For the CDR3, the DNA is TGTGCCAGCACCACACTCACAGGGTATGGGGAGCAGTTCTTC. This encodes CASTTLTGYGEQFF.